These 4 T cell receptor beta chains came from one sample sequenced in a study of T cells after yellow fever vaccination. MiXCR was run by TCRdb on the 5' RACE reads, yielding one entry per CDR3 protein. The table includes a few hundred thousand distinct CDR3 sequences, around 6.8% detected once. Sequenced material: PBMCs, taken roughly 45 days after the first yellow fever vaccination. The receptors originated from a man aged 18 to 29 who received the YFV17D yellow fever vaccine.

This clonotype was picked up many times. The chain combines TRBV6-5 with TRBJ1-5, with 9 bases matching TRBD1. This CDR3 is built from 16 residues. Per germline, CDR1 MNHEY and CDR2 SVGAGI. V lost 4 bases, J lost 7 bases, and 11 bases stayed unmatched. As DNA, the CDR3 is TGTGCCAGCAGTTTCACCGGGACAGGGAAGAAGCAGCCCCAGCATTTT. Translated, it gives CASSFTGTGKKQPQHF.

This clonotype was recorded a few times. The chain's CDR3 is CASSQDWGQETQYF. The DNA for the CDR3 is TGTGCCAGCAGCCAAGACTGGGGACAAGAGACCCAGTACTTC. The chain joins TRBV3-1 to TRBJ2-5, with D unclear. Per germline, CDR1 LGHDT and CDR2 YNNKEL (reference sequence). V was cut by 0 bases and J by 2 bases, with 7 bases left in between. The CDR3 spans 14 residues.

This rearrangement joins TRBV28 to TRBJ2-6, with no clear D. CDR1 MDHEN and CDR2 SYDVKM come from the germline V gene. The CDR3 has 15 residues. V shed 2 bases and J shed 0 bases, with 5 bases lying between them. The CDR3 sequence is CASSLPGSGANVLTF. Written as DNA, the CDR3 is TGTGCCAGCAGTTTACCGGGCTCTGGGGCCAACGTCCTGACTTTC.

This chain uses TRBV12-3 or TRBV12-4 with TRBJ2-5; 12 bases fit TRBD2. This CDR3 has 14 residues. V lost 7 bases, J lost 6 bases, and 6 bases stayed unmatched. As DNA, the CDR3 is TGTGCCAGCACCCTAGCGGGGGGGCAACAGACCCAGTACTTC. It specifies CASTLAGGQQTQYF.